A single sample is the source of the 31 T cell receptor beta chains below, sequenced in a study of beta chain bispecific antibodies for T cell cancers. TCRdb reprocessed the 5' RACE reads via MiXCR and lists one record per CDR3 protein. The sample contains around 19,000 distinct CDR3 sequences, 2% to 2.5% of which appear only once. Their antigen targets remain unknown. Blood mononuclear cells were expanded for around three days using either OKT3 anti-CD3 antibody or CD3/CD28 beads. Study observations and caveats: The leukemia cells, rather than normal T cells, gave most of the targeted TRBV signal. Anti-TRBV12 exposure, compared with anti-CD19, reduced the TRBV12-3 proportion of TRBV signal by about 99%.

The source material was healthy donor T cells cultured with leukemia cells, sampled from a culture containing a bispecific antibody targeting TCR Vbeta12. These receptors were collected from a human donor in good health. Some clones in this sample may be carry-over from other donors' samples.

Many counts were recorded for this clonotype. The chain uses TRBV25-1 and TRBJ2-2, with D perhaps given as TRBD1 or TRBD2 (5 bases each). V was trimmed by 5 bases and J by 2 bases, leaving 9 bases between them. Germline V lookup: CDR1 MGHDK, CDR2 SYGVNS. The CDR3 spans 14 residues. CDR3 in DNA: TGTGCCAGCAGTCTCGGGACCAACACCGGGGAGCTGTTTTTT. Translating it yields CASSLGTNTGELFF.

In this sample, this clonotype is medium-sized. V and J are TRBV10-2 and TRBJ2-1; 8 bases align to TRBD2. Germline CDR1 reads WSHSY; CDR2 reads SAAADI. This CDR3 spans 15 amino acids. V was pared by 2 bases and J by 6 bases, with 6 bases of the junction left unmatched. CDR3 region: CASSEDGGAINEQFF. The CDR3 region has the DNA TGCGCCAGCAGTGAGGACGGGGGGGCTATCAATGAGCAGTTCTTC.

This clonotype came up many times. This chain links TRBV4-2 with TRBJ2-1, with 7 bases aligning to TRBD2. The CDR3 spans 15 residues. CDR1 and CDR2 (germline): LGHNA, YNFKEQ. V gave up 1 base and J gave up 6 bases; unmatched junction bases: 6. The CDR3 region is CASSQGTGGLNEQFF. The DNA of the CDR3 is TGTGCCAGCAGCCAAGGGACGGGGGGACTCAATGAGCAGTTCTTC.

This clonotype was observed at least ten times. J is TRBJ2-1 and V is TRBV7-9; 10 nucleotides match TRBD2. CDR3 length equals 17 residues. From germline, CDR1 is SEHNR and CDR2 FQNEAQ (reference sequence). V trimming: 5 bases; J trimming: 0 bases; junction bases outside the gene matches: 7. CDR3 nucleotides: TGTGCCAGCAGCACCACTAGCGGGACCAGCTCCTACAATGAGCAGTTCTTC. Translation gives CASSTTSGTSSYNEQFF.

This clonotype was seen repeatedly, ten times or more. The chain recombines TRBV7-2 with TRBJ2-4; perhaps D is TRBD1 or TRBD2 (5 bases each). Trimming stripped 4 bases from V and 2 bases from J, with 18 bases between. Germline V CDR1 and CDR2: SGHTA, FQGNSA. The CDR3 is 17 amino acids. The CDR3 sequence: CASSSVLAGTSKNIQYF. The CDR3, as DNA: TGTGCCAGCAGCTCCGTTCTTGCAGGGACGTCCAAAAACATTCAGTACTTC.

This clonotype was observed many times. This chain uses TRBV20-1 with TRBJ1-6, with no clear D. CDR3 length equals 14 residues. V was cut by 7 bases and J by 7 bases, with 17 bases left in between. Germline CDR1 is DFQATT and CDR2 is SNEGSKA (reference sequence). The CDR3 coding sequence is TGCAGTGTAGGCGGGCTGAGACGGAATTCACCCCTCCACTTT. It is translated as CSVGGLRRNSPLHF.

This chain uses TRBV6-1 with TRBJ2-3; tentatively, D is TRBD2 (5 bases). V gave up 4 bases and J gave up 0 bases, with 11 bases separating them. This CDR3 has 15 amino acids. Germline loops: CDR1 MNHNS, CDR2 SASEGT. The CDR3 DNA reads TGTGCCAGCAGTGGGATTCCGGGGAGCACAGATACGCAGTATTTT. Translating gives CASSGIPGSTDTQYF.

This clonotype showed up just a few times. The chain uses TRBV6-6 and TRBJ1-2; 7 nucleotides match TRBD1. CDR1 and CDR2 (germline): MNHNY, SVGAGI (reference sequence). The V and J ends lost 4 bases and 1 base, in that order; junction bases with no gene match: 9. This CDR3 spans 16 amino acids. Here the CDR3 reads CASSSTKTGNNYGYTF. CDR3 nucleotides: TGTGCCAGCAGTTCCACGAAGACAGGGAATAACTATGGCTACACCTTC.

This clonotype appeared many times. The genes are TRBV30 and TRBJ2-3; D ambiguous. V was pared by 0 bases and J by 2 bases, with 9 bases between. The CDR3 spans 14 residues. Germline V lookup: CDR1 GTSNPN, CDR2 SVGIG (reference sequence). The CDR3 DNA reads as TGTGCCTGGAGTGTATCCGGCCCCACAGATACGCAGTATTTT. Amino acids: CAWSVSGPTDTQYF.

This clonotype was counted ten times or more. This chain uses TRBV30 with TRBJ1-5, with D maybe TRBD1 (5 bases). The V gene's germline CDR1 is GTSNPN and CDR2 SVGIG (reference sequence). The CDR3 spans 15 residues. With 4 bases removed from V and 3 bases from J, the gap between germline ends came to 16 bases. CDR3: CAWTPGQIYNQPQHF. The CDR3 region has the DNA TGTGCCTGGACACCGGGGCAGATATACAATCAGCCCCAGCATTTT.

This chain links TRBV30 with TRBJ1-1; D gene ambiguous. V lost 3 bases, J lost 7 bases, and 12 bases lay in between. The germline V gene has CDR1 GTSNPN and CDR2 SVGIG (reference sequence). The CDR3 has 12 amino acids. The CDR3 spells CAWSNLGGEAFF. CDR3 DNA sequence: TGTGCCTGGAGCAACTTGGGAGGTGAAGCTTTCTTT.

This clonotype has ten or more counts. This chain links TRBV9 with TRBJ2-2; D unclear. V was trimmed by 4 bases and J by 5 bases, leaving 9 bases between them. The CDR3 covers 13 residues. Germline V gene sequence: CDR1 SGDLS, CDR2 YYNGEE. The CDR3: CASSLWATGELFF. The CDR3 nucleotides read TGTGCCAGCAGCCTTTGGGCTACCGGGGAGCTGTTTTTT. The whole variable domain, remainder taken from reference TRBV9 and TRBJ2-2, is DSGVTQTPKHLITATGQRVTLRCSPRSGDLSVYWYQQSLDQGLQFLIQYYNGEERAKGNILERFSAQQFPDLHSELNLSSLELGDSALYFCASSLWATGELFFGEGSRLTVL.

This clonotype was detected many times. The chain combines TRBV6-1 with TRBJ2-1; D unresolved. Germline CDR1 MNHNS, CDR2 SASEGT. Trimming stripped 6 bases from V and 9 bases from J, with 15 bases between. The CDR3 contains 13 residues. In DNA form, the CDR3 reads TGTGCCAGCAGCCTACTTGGTTCGGGTGAGCAGTTCTTC. It specifies CASSLLGSGEQFF.

Ten or more counts support this clonotype. The chain couples TRBV13 to TRBJ2-7; D assignment may be TRBD1 or TRBD2 (6 bases each). This CDR3 comprises 12 residues. V lost 5 bases to trimming and J lost 6 bases, with 11 bases between them. The V gene's germline CDR1 is PRHDT and CDR2 FYEKMQ (reference sequence). CDR3 in DNA: TGTGCCAGCAGCCTCGAGGGGGGCGAGCAGTACTTC. It encodes CASSLEGGEQYF.

This clonotype was seen repeatedly, ten times or more. The rearrangement joins TRBV28 to TRBJ2-3; 8 bases align to TRBD2. The CDR3 covers 14 residues. CDR1 MDHEN and CDR2 SYDVKM come from the germline V gene. V lost 4 bases and J lost 9; bases outside the gene matches: 9. The CDR3 DNA is TGTGCCAGCAGTTCATCCGGGGGGGCCTACACGCAGTATTTT. Protein product: CASSSSGGAYTQYF.

This clonotype was seen many times. This chain joins TRBV7-3 and TRBJ2-5; unclear D gene. Germline V gene data show CDR1 as SGHTA and CDR2 as FQGTGA. V lost 5 bases, J lost 0 bases, and 16 bases lay in between. The CDR3 runs 16 residues. CDR3 sequence reads: CASSPQGDTHQETQYF. CDR3 in DNA: TGTGCCAGCAGCCCTCAAGGAGACACTCACCAAGAGACCCAGTACTTC.

This clonotype was observed at least ten times. The chain carries TRBV29-1 and TRBJ1-5; no definite D call. The CDR3 contains 12 residues. With 5 bases removed from V and 0 bases from J, the gap between germline ends came to 5 bases. Germline-derived CDR1 and CDR2 are SQVTM and ANQGSEA. CDR3 DNA: TGCAGCGTTCGCAATAGCAATCAGCCCCAGCATTTT. It is translated as CSVRNSNQPQHF.

Sample share makes this clonotype medium-sized. The chain carries TRBV5-1 and TRBJ2-5; TRBD1 agrees at 8 bases. CDR3 length: 15 residues. Germline lookup yields CDR1 SGHRS and CDR2 YFSETQ. J gave up 2 bases and V 2 bases, and 5 bases lay outside the gene matches. The CDR3 DNA reads TGCGCCAGCAGCTTCCCAGGACAGGGACAAGAGACCCAGTACTTC. This encodes CASSFPGQGQETQYF.

This clonotype was detected ten times or more. The J gene is TRBJ2-2, the V gene TRBV27, with 12 positions matching TRBD1. CDR3 size: 15 residues. The germline V gene encodes CDR1 MNHEY and CDR2 SMNVEV (reference sequence). The ends lost 4 bases at V and 4 bases at J; junction bases unmatched: 1. CDR3 nucleotide sequence: TGTGCCAGCAGTTGGGACAGGGGGCTCACCGGGGAGCTGTTTTTT. It encodes CASSWDRGLTGELFF.

Ten or more counts support this clonotype. The chain is built from TRBV19 and TRBJ1-1; D unclear. Germline V CDR1 and CDR2: LNHDA, SQIVND (reference sequence). The CDR3 extends over 12 amino acids. Trimming took off 5 bases at V and 6 bases at J, with 10 bases between the two ends. CDR3 residues: CASSLVGSEAFF. The CDR3 DNA reads as TGTGCCAGTAGTCTGGTGGGGTCTGAAGCTTTCTTT.

This clonotype showed up many times. V gene TRBV5-5 combines with J gene TRBJ2-3, with D unclear. This CDR3 is built from 11 residues. CDR1 SGHKS and CDR2 YYEKEE come from the germline V gene (reference sequence). Trimming shortened V by 4 bases and J by 8 bases, and 8 bases separated the two germline ends. CDR3: CASSTEATQYF. For the CDR3, the DNA is TGTGCCAGCAGCACCGAAGCTACGCAGTATTTT.

Ten or more counts support this clonotype. This chain connects TRBV25-1 to TRBJ2-3; D gene unclear. The V gene's germline CDR1 is MGHDK and CDR2 SYGVNS. The CDR3 consists of 14 residues. Deletions cut 8 bases from V and 6 bases from J, with 18 bases between. The CDR3 protein is CASEKSGSRDTQYF. CDR3 bases: TGTGCCAGCGAAAAATCGGGCAGCAGGGATACGCAGTATTTT.

This clonotype was recorded many times. J is TRBJ2-1 and V is TRBV10-3, with D hard to call. CDR1 and CDR2 from the germline V gene are ENHRY and SYGVKD. V was clipped by 4 bases and J by 3 bases, with 10 bases between them. There are 14 residues in the CDR3. Here the CDR3 DNA reads TGTGCCATCAGTGGAGGTGGTCTCTACAATGAGCAGTTCTTC. Its protein product is CAISGGGLYNEQFF.

The rearrangement links TRBV30 to TRBJ1-2, with 10 bases that match TRBD1. This CDR3 spans 15 amino acids. The V and J ends lost 4 bases and 8 bases, in that order; junction bases with no gene match: 13. CDR1 and CDR2 (germline): GTSNPN, SVGIG (reference sequence). CDR3 DNA sequence: TGTGCCTGGAAGCCTGGGACAGGGGAAAGGGGGGGCTACACCTTC. It yields the protein CAWKPGTGERGGYTF.

The table lists this clonotype with many counts. The V call is TRBV10-3, the J call TRBJ2-2, with D perhaps matching TRBD1 or TRBD2 (5 bases each). Germline CDR1 reads ENHRY; CDR2 reads SYGVKD. V was pared by 7 bases and J by 4 bases, with 7 bases between. The CDR3 loop spans 12 amino acids. The DNA for the CDR3 is TGTGCCATCAAGAGGGGCACCGGGGAGCTGTTTTTT. Translation gives CAIKRGTGELFF.

This clonotype was counted ten times or more. The J gene is TRBJ2-1, the V gene TRBV20-1; a weak D match, TRBD1 (5 bases). CDR3 size: 11 residues. From germline, CDR1 is DFQATT and CDR2 SNEGSKA (reference sequence). Trimming took off 2 bases at V and 8 bases at J, with 7 bases between the two ends. CDR3 region: CSARLGHEQFF. DNA for the CDR3: TGCAGTGCTAGATTGGGGCATGAGCAGTTCTTC.

The gene calls are TRBV19 and TRBJ2-1, with 10 bases identical to TRBD2. The V and J ends lost 7 bases and 7 bases, in that order; junction bases with no gene match: 10. This CDR3 is 15 amino acids long. CDR1 LNHDA and CDR2 SQIVND come from the germline V gene (reference sequence). The CDR3 DNA reads TGTGCCAGTACCCCGGCGGGACTAGCGTTTAATGAGCAGTTCTTC. This sequence encodes CASTPAGLAFNEQFF.

In its sample, this clonotype was seen many times. J is TRBJ2-1 and V is TRBV6-1; D may be TRBD2 (5 bases). Trimming shortened V by 6 bases and J by 4 bases, and 13 bases separated the two germline ends. Germline V gene lookup returns CDR1 MNHNS and CDR2 SASEGT. This CDR3 has 14 residues. CDR3 amino acids: CASRTAPGYNEQFF. The DNA for the CDR3 is TGTGCCAGCAGGACCGCTCCGGGGTACAATGAGCAGTTCTTC.

This clonotype showed up many times. V gene TRBV27 combines with J gene TRBJ2-5; tentatively, D is TRBD2 (5 bases). CDR3 size: 14 residues. V dropped 1 base and J dropped 5 bases, with 11 bases sitting between them. CDR1 is MNHEY and CDR2 is SMNVEV in the germline V gene (reference sequence). This CDR3 reads CASSLWPGGETQYF. As DNA, the CDR3 is TGTGCCAGCAGTTTATGGCCCGGCGGGGAGACCCAGTACTTC.

In its sample, this clonotype was seen many times. The V gene is TRBV5-1, the J gene TRBJ2-1; 9 nucleotides agree with TRBD1. The junction had 1 base not matched to a gene; V was cut back by 1 base and J by 2 bases. From germline, CDR1 is SGHRS and CDR2 YFSETQ. The CDR3 runs to 15 residues. The CDR3 protein is CASSLTGGPYNEQFF. The DNA for the CDR3 is TGCGCCAGCAGCTTGACAGGGGGCCCCTACAATGAGCAGTTCTTC.

This clonotype was detected many times. V gene TRBV20-1 combines with J gene TRBJ1-1, with D possibly TRBD1 on 5 matching bases. The germline V gene encodes CDR1 DFQATT and CDR2 SNEGSKA (reference sequence). V was trimmed by 5 bases and J by 0 bases, leaving 13 bases between them. The CDR3 sequence is 14 residues long. The CDR3 DNA reads TGCAGTGCTCGGCCGGGACCTATGAACACTGAAGCTTTCTTT. It codes for CSARPGPMNTEAFF.